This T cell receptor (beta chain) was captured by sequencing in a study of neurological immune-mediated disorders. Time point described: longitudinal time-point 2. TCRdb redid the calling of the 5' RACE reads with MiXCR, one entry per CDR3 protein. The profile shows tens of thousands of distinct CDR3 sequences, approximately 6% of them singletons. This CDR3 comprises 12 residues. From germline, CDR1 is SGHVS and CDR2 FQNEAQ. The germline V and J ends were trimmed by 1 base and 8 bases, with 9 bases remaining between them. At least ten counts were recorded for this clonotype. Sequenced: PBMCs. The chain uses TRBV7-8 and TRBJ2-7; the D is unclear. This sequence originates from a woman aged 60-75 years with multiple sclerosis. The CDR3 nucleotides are TGTGCCAGCAGCTTAGACCGAGGCAAGCAGTACTTC. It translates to CASSLDRGKQYF.